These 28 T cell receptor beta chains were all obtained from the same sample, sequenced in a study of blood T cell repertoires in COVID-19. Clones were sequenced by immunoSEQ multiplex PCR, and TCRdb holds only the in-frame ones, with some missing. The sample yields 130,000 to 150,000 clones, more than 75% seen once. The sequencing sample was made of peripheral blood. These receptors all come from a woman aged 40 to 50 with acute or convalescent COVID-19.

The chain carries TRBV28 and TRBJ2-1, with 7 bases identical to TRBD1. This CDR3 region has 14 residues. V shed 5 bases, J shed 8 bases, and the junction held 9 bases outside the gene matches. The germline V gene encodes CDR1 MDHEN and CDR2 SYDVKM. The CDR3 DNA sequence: TGTGCCAGCAGTGCGGACAGGCTCTGGGATGAGCAGTTCTTC. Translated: CASSADRLWDEQFF.

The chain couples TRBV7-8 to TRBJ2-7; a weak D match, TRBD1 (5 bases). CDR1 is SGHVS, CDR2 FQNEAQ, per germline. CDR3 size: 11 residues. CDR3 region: CAVRGSYEQYF. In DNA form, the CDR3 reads TGTGCTGTAAGGGGATCCTACGAGCAGTACTTC.

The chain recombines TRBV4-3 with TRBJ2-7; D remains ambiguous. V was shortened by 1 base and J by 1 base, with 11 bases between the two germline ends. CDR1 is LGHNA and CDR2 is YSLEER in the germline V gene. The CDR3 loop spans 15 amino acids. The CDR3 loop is CASSQAEDFSYEQYF. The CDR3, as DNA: TGCGCCAGCAGCCAAGCAGAAGACTTTTCCTACGAGCAGTACTTC.

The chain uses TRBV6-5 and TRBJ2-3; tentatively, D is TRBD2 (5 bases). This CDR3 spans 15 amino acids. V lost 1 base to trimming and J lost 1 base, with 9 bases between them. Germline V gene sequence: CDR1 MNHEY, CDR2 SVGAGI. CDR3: CASSYFSRGTDTQYF. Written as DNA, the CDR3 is TGTGCCAGCAGTTACTTCTCGCGGGGCACAGATACGCAGTATTTT.

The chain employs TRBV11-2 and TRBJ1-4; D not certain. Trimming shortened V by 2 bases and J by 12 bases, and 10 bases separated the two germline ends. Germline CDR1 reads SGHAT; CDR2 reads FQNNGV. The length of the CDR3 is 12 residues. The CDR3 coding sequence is TGTGCCAGCAGCTTAAACAGCCCGCAACTGTTTTTT. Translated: CASSLNSPQLFF.

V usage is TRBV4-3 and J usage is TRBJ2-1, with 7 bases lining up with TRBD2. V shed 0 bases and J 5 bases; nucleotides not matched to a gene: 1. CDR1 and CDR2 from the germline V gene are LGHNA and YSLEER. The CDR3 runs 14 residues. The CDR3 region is CASSQDGGDNEQFF. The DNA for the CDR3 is TGCGCCAGCAGCCAAGATGGGGGGGACAATGAGCAGTTCTTC.

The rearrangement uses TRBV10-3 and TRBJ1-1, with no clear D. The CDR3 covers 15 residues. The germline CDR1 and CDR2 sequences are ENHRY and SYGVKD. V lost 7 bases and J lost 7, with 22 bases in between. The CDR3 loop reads CAITEGTLSSGEAFF. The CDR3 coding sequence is TGTGCCATCACCGAGGGTACCCTTTCGTCGGGTGAAGCTTTCTTT.

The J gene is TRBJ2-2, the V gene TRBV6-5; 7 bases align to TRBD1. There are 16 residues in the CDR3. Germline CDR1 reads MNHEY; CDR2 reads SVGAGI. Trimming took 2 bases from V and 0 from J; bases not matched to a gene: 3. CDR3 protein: CASSYAGTANTGELFF. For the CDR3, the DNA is TGTGCCAGCAGTTACGCCGGGACAGCGAACACCGGGGAGCTGTTTTTT.

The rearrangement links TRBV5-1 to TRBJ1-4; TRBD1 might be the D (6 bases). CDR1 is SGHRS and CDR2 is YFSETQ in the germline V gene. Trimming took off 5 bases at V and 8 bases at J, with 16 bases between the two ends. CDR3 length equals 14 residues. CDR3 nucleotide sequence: TGCGCCAGCAGTATGGCCTCTGGGGGCGAAAAACTGTTTTTT. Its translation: CASSMASGGEKLFF.

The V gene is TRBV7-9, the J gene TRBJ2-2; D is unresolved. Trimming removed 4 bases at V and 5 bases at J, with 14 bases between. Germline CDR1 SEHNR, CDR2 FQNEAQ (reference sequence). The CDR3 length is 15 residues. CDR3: CASSSIGLGTGELFF. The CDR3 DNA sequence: TGTGCCAGCAGCTCCATTGGCCTAGGTACCGGGGAGCTGTTTTTT.

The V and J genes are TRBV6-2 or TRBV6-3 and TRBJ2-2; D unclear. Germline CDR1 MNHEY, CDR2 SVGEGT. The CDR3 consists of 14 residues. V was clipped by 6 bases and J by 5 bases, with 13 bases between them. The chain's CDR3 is CASSHTTSTGELFF. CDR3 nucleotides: TGTGCCAGCAGCCACACAACCAGTACCGGGGAGCTGTTTTTT.

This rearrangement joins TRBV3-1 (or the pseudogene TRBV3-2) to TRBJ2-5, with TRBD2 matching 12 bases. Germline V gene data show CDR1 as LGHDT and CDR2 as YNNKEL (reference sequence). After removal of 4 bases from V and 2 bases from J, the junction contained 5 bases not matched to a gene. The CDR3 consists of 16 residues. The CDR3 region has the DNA TGTGCCAGCAGCCGGAGGACTAGCGGGGTTCAAGAGACCCAGTACTTC. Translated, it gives CASSRRTSGVQETQYF.

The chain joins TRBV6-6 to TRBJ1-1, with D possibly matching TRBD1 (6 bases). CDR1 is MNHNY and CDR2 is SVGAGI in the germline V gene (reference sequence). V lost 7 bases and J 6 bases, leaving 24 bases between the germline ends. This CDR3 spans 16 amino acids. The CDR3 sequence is CASTEQGRPLKPEAFF. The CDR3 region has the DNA TGTGCCAGCACTGAGCAGGGGCGCCCCTTAAAACCTGAAGCTTTCTTT.

The CDR3 protein is CATSRGRGGLTGELFF. In DNA form, the CDR3 reads TGTGCCACCAGCAGAGGACGGGGGGGACTCACCGGGGAGCTGTTTTTT. The V call is TRBV15, the J call TRBJ2-2; 8 bases match TRBD2. V lost 1 base and J lost 4; bases outside the gene matches: 5. This CDR3 has 16 amino acids. The germline CDR1 and CDR2 sequences are LNHNV and YYDKDF (reference sequence).

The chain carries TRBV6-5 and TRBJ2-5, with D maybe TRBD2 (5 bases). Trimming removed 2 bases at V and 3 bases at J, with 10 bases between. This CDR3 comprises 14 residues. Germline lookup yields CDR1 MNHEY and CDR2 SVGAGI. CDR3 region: CASSYRKREETQYF. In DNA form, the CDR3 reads TGTGCCAGCAGTTACCGAAAGAGGGAAGAGACCCAGTACTTC.

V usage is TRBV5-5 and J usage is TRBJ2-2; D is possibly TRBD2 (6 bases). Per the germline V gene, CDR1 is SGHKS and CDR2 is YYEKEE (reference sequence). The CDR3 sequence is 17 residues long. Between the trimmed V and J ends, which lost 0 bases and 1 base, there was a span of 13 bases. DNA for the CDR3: TGTGCCAGCAGCTTGGCCTGGCTAGCGATGAACACCGGGGAGCTGTTTTTT. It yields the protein CASSLAWLAMNTGELFF.

The CDR3 region is CARSFYSPYVETQYF. CDR3 DNA sequence: TGTGCCAGAAGCTTTTACTCGCCGTATGTAGAGACCCAGTACTTC. V is TRBV5-3 and J is TRBJ2-5; no reliable D call. TRBV5-3 is classed as an ORF, of uncertain function. Trimming took 2 bases from V and 4 from J, leaving 15 bases between them. The CDR3 has 15 amino acids.

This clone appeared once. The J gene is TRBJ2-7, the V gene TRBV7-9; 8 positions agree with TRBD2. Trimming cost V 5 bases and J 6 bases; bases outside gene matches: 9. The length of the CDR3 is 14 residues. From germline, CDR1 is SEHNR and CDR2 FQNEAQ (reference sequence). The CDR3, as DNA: TGTGCCAGCAGCCGCCTGCGGGAGGAGGGCGAGCAGTACTTC. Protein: CASSRLREEGEQYF.

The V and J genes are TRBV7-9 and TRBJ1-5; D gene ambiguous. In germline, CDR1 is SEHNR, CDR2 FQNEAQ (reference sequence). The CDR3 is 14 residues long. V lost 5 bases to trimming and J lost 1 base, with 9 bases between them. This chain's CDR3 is CASSPLGSNQPQHF. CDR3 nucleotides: TGTGCCAGCAGCCCCCTCGGGAGCAATCAGCCCCAGCATTTT.

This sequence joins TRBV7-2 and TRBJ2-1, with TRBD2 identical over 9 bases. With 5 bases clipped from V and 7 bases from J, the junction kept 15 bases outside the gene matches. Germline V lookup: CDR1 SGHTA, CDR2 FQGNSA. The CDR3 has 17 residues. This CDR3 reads CASSPRSGGRAVNEQFF. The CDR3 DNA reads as TGTGCCAGCAGCCCCCGATCGGGCGGGAGGGCCGTAAATGAGCAGTTCTTC.

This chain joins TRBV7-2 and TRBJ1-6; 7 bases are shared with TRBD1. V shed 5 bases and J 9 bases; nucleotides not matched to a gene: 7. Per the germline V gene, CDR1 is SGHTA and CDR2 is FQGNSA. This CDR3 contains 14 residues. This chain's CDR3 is CASSPTGKSSPLHF. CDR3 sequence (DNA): TGTGCCAGCAGCCCGACAGGGAAATCTTCACCCCTCCACTTT.

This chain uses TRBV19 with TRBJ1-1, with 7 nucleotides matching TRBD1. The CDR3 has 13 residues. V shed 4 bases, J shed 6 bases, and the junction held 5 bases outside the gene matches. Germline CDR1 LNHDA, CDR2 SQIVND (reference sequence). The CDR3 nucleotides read TGTGCCAGTAGTACAGGGGGTTTGGCTGAAGCTTTCTTT. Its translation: CASSTGGLAEAFF.

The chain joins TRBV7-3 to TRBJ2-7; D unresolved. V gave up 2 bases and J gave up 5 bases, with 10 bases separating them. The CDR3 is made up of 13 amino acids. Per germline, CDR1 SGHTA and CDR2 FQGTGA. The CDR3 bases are TGTGCCAGCAGCTTAGGGCCCTGGAACGAGCAGTACTTC. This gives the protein CASSLGPWNEQYF. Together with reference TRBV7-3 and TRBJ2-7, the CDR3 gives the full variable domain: GAGVSQTPSNKVTEKGKYVELRCDPISGHTALYWYRQSLGQGPEFLIYFQGTGAADDSGLPNDRFFAVRPEGSVSTLKIQRTERGDSAVYLCASSLGPWNEQYFGPGTRLTVT.

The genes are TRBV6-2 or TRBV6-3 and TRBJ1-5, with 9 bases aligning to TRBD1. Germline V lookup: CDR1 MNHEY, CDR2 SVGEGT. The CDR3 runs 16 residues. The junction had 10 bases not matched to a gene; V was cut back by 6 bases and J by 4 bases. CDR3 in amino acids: CASSPPGQGNNQPQHF. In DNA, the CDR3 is TGTGCCAGCAGCCCGCCGGGACAGGGAAATAATCAGCCCCAGCATTTT.

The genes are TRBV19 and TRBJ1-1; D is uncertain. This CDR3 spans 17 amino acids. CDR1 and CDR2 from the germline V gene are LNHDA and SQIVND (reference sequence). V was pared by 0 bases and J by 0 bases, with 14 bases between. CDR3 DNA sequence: TGTGCCAGTAGTATAGACCCTATATTAATAATGAACACTGAAGCTTTCTTT. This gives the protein CASSIDPILIMNTEAFF.

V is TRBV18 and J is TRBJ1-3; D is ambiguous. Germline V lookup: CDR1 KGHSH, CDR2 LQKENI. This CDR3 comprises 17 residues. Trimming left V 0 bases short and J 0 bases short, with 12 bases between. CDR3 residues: CASSPPGSPNSGNTIYF. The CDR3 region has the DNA TGTGCCAGCTCACCACCGGGCAGTCCAAACTCTGGAAACACCATATATTTT.

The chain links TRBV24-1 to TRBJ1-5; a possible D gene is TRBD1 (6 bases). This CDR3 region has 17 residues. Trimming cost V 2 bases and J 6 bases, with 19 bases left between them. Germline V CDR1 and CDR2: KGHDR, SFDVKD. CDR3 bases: TGTGCCACCAGTGATTCCAGGACGGGACACCTGGGTCAGCCCCAGCATTTT. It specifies CATSDSRTGHLGQPQHF.

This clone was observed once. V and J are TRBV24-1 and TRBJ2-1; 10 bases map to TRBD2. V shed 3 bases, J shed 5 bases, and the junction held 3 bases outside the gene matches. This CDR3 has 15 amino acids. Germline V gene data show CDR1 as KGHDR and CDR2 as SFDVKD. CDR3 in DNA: TGTGCCACCAGTGATAATAGCGGGGGGCACAATGAGCAGTTCTTC. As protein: CATSDNSGGHNEQFF.